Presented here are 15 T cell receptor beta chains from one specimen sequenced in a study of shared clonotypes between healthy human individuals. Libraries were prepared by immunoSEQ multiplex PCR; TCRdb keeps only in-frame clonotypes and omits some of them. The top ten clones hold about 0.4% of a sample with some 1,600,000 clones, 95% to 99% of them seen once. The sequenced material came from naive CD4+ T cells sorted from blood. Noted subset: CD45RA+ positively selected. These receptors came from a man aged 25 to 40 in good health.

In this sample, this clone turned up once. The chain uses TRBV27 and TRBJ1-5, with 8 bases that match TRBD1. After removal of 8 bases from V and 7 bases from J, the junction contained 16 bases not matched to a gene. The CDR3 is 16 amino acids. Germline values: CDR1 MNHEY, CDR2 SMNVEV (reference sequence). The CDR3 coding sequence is TGTGCCAGCGCGTATTGGCGGGACAGGCGGGTACAGCCCCAGCATTTT. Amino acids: CASAYWRDRRVQPQHF.

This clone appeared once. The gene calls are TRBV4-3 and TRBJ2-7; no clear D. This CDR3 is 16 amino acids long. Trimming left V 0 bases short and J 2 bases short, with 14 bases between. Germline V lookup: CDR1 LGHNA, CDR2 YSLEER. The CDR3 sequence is CASSQEVAGRPYEQYF. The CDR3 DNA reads TGCGCCAGCAGCCAAGAAGTCGCAGGAAGACCCTACGAGCAGTACTTC.

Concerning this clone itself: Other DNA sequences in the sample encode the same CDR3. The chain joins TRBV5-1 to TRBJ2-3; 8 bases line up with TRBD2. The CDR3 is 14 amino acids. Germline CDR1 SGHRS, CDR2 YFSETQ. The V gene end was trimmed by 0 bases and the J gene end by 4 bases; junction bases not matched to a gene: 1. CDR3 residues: CASSLGLAPDTQYF. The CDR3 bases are TGCGCCAGCAGCTTGGGACTAGCGCCAGATACGCAGTATTTT.

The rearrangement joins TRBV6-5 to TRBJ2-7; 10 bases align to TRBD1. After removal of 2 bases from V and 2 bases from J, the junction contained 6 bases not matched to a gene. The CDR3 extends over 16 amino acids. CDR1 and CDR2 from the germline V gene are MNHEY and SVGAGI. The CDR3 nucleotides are TGTGCCAGCAGTTACAGTTCGGGACAGGGGACCTACGAGCAGTACTTC. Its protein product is CASSYSSGQGTYEQYF.

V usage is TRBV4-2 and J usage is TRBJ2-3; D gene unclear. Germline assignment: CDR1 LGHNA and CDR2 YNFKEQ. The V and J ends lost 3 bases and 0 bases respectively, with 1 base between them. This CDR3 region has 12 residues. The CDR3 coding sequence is TGTGCCAGCAGCCAGAGCACAGATACGCAGTATTTT. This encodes CASSQSTDTQYF.

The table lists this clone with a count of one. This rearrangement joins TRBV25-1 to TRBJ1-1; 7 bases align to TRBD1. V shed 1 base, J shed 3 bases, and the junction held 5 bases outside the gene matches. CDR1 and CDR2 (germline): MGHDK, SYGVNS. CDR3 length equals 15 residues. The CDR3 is CASSEFAGTDTEAFF. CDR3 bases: TGTGCCAGCAGTGAATTCGCCGGGACAGACACTGAAGCTTTCTTT.

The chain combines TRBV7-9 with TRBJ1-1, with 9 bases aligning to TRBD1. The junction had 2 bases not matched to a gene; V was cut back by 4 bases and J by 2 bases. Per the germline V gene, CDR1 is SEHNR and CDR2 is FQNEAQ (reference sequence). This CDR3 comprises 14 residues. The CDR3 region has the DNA TGTGCCAGCAGCTCGGACAGGGGTAACACTGAAGCTTTCTTT. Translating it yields CASSSDRGNTEAFF.

The CDR3 sequence is CASSFQGADEQYF. CDR3 sequence (DNA): TGTGCCAGCAGCTTTCAGGGGGCCGACGAGCAGTACTTC. The chain is built from TRBV7-2 and TRBJ2-7; 8 positions agree with TRBD1. CDR1 and CDR2 (germline): SGHTA, FQGNSA. V lost 3 bases, J lost 5 bases, and 3 bases stayed unmatched. CDR3 length: 13 amino acids.

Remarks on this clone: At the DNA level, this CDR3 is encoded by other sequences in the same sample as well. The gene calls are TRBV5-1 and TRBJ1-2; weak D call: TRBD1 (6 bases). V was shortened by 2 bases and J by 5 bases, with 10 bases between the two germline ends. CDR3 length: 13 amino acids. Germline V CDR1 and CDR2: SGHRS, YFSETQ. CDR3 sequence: CASSLDRSYGYTF. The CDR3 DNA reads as TGCGCCAGCAGCTTAGACAGGTCATATGGCTACACCTTC.

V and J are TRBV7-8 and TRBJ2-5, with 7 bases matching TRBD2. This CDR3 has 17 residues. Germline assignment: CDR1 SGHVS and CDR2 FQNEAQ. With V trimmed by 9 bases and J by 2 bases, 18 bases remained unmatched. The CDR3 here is CASRAWREGRVQETQYF. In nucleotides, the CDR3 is TGTGCCAGTCGGGCGTGGAGGGAGGGCCGAGTACAAGAGACCCAGTACTTC.

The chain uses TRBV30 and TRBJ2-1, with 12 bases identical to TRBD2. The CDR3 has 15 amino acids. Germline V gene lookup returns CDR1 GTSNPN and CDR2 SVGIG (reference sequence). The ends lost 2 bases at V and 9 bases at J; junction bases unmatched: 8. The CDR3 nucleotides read TGTGCCTGGAGTCTAGGACTAGCGGGACTGGCTGAGCAGTTCTTC. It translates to CAWSLGLAGLAEQFF.

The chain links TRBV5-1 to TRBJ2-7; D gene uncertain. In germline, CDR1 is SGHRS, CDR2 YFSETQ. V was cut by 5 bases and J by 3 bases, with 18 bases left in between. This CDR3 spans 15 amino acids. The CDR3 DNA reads TGCGCCAGCAGAAACAGACCCGTTTTGGTCTACGAGCAGTACTTC. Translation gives CASRNRPVLVYEQYF.

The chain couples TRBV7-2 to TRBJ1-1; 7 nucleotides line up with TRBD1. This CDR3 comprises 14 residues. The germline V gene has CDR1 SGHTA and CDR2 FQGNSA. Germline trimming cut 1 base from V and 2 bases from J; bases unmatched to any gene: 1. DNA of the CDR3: TGTGCCAGCAGCTTAGGGACAGGTAACACTGAAGCTTTCTTT. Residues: CASSLGTGNTEAFF.

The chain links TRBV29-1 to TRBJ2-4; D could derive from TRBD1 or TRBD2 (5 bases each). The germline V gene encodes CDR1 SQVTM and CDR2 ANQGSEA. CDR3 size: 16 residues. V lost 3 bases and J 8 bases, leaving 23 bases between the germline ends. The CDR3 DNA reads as TGCAGCGTTGAGTCCAGTGGGGGATTCCCTGCGCACATTCAGTACTTC. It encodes CSVESSGGFPAHIQYF.

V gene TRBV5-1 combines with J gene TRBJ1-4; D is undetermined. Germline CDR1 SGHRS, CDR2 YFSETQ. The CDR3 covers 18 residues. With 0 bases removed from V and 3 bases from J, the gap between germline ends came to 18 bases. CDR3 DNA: TGCGCCAGCAGCTTGGTACTGGACGGAGGAGGATCTAATGAAAAACTGTTTTTT. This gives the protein CASSLVLDGGGSNEKLFF. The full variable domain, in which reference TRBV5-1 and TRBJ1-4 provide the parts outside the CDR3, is KAGVTQTPRYLIKTRGQQVTLSCSPISGHRSVSWYQQTPGQGLQFLFEYFSETQRNKGNFPGRFSGRQFSNSRSEMNVSTLELGDSALYLCASSLVLDGGGSNEKLFFGSGTQLSVL.